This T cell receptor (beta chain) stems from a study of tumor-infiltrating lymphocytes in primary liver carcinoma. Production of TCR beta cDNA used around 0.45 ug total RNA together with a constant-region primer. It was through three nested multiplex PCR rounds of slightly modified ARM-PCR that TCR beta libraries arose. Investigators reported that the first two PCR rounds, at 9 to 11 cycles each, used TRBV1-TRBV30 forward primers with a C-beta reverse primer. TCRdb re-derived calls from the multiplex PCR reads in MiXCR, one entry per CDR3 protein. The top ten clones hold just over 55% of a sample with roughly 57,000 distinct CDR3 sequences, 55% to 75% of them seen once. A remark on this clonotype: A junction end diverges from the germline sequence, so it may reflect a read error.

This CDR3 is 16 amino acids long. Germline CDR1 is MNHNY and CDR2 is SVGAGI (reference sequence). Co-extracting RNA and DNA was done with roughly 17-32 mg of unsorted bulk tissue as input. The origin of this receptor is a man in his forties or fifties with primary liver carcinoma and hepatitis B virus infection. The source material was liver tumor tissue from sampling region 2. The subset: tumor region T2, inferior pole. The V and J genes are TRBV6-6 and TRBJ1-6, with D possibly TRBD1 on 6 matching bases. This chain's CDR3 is CASSLSEGGLGSRLHF. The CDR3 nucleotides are TGTGCCAGCAGTTTATCAGAGGGGGGACTAGGTTCACGCCTCCACTTT.